This T cell receptor (beta chain) emerged from a study of regulatory T cells in long-lasting Graves disease. This clonotype showed up many times. Regarding time point: newly diagnosed GD, antithyroid drugs for less than 3 months. From PBMCs, RNA was extracted and then used to make the TCR library. Investigators prepared the TCR beta libraries by applying iRepertoire HTBI primers and Arm-PCR of CDR3 regions. TCRdb analysed the multiplex PCR reads with MiXCR anew, one entry per CDR3 protein. The profile shows about 470,000 distinct CDR3 sequences, 15% of them singletons. Another study also made use of these data, one on T cells in Graves' hyperthyroidism and ophthalmopathy.

The material sequenced was peripheral blood mononuclear cells (PBMCs), taken at new diagnosis, from a patient treated with antithyroid drugs. This TCR came from a woman in her thirties with Graves disease.

CDR3 loop: CASGPGLAGGRYEQYF. CDR3 in DNA: TGTGCCAGCGGCCCGGGACTAGCGGGAGGGCGGTACGAGCAGTACTTC. This chain links TRBV6-2 or TRBV6-3 with TRBJ2-7, with 16 bases matching TRBD2. The germline gives CDR1 MNHEY, CDR2 SVGEGT. This CDR3 region has 16 residues. J was trimmed by 4 bases and V by 8 bases; bases with no gene match: 8.